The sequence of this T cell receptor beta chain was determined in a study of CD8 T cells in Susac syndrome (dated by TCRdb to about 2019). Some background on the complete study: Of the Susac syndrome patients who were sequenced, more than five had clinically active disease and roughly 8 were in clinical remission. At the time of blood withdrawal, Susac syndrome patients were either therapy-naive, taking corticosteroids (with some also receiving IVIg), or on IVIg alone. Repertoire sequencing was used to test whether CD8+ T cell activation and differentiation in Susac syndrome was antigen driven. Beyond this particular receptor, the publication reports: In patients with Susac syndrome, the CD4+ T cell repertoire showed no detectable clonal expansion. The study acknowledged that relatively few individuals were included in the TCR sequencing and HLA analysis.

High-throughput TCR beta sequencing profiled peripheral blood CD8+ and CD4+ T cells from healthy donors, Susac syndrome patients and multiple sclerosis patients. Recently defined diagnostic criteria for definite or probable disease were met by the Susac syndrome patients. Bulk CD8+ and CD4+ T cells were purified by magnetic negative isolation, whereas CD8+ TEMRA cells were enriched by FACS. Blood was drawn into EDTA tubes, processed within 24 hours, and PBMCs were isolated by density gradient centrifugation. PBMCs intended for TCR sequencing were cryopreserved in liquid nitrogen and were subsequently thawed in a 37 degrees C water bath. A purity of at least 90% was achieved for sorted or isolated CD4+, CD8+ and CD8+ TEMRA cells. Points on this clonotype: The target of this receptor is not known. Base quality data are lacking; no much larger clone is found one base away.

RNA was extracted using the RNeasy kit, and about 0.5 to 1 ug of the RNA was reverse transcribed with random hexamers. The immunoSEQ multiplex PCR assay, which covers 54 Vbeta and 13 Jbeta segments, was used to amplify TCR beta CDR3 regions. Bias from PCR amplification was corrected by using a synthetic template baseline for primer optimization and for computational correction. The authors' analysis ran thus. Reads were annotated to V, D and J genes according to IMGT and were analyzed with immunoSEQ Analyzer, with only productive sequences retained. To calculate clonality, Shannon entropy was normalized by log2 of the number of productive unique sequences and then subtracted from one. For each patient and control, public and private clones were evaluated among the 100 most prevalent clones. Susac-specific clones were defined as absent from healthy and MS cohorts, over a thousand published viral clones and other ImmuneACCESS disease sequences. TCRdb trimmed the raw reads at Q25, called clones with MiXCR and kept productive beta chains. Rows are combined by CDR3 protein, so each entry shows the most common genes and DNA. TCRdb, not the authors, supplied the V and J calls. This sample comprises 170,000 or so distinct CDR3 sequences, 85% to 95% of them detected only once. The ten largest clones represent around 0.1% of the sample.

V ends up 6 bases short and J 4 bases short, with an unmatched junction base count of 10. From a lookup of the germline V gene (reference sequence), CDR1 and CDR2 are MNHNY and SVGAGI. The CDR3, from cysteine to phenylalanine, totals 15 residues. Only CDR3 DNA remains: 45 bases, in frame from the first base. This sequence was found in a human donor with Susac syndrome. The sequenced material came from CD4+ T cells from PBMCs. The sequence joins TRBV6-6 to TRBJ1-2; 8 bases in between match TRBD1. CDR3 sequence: CASRDRQGQTYGYTF. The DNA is TGTGCCAGCAGGGACCGACAGGGGCAGACCTATGGCTACACCTTC.